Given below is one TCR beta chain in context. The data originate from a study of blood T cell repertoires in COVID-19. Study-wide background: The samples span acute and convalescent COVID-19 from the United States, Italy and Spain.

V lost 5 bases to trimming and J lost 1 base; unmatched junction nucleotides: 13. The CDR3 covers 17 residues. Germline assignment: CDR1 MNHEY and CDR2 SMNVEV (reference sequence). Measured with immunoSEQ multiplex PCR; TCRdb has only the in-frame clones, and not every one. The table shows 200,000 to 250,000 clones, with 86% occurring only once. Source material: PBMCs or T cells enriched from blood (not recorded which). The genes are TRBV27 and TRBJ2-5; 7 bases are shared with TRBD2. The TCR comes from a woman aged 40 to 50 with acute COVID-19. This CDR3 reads CASSPERSGVAQETQYF. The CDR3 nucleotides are TGTGCCAGCAGTCCCGAACGCAGCGGGGTGGCCCAAGAGACCCAGTACTTC.